This T cell receptor beta chain was recorded in a study of regulatory T cells in long-lasting Graves disease. Study results and limitations: The researchers studied only peripheral blood, not thyroid tissue. Gene preferences differed: TRBV28, TRBJ1-2, TRBJ2-5 in persistent cases.

This clonotype has a count of ten or more. The antigen remains undetermined. According to the study, TCR beta libraries were built with iRepertoire HTBI primers and CDR3-region Arm-PCR. TCRdb used MiXCR to reprocess the multiplex PCR reads, holding one entry per CDR3 protein. The data show 360,000 or so distinct CDR3 sequences, over 9.5% seen once. Specified time point: newly diagnosed GD, antithyroid drugs for less than 3 months. From PBMCs, RNA was extracted and then used to make the TCR library. The CDR3 consists of 15 residues. Trimming stripped 1 base from V and 0 bases from J, with 10 bases between. The germline gives CDR1 GTSNPN, CDR2 SVGIG (reference sequence). These data are also associated with another study on T cells in Graves' hyperthyroidism and ophthalmopathy. Per that paper: Among clonotypes expanded in thyroid above 0.001, most were also found in blood.

This receptor was obtained from a woman younger than 30 with Graves disease. The genes are TRBV30 and TRBJ1-5; D is undetermined. Material: peripheral blood mononuclear cells (PBMCs), obtained at new diagnosis, from a patient treated with antithyroid drugs. The CDR3 here is CAWSGGVNSNQPQHF. The CDR3 DNA reads TGTGCCTGGAGTGGTGGGGTAAATAGCAATCAGCCCCAGCATTTT. The variable domain in full, with the rest retrieved from reference TRBV30 and TRBJ1-5, is SQTIHQWPATLVQPVGSPLSLECTVEGTSNPNLYWYRQAAGRGLQLLFYSVGIGQISSEVPQNLSASRPQDRQFILSSKKLLLSDSGFYLCAWSGGVNSNQPQHFGDGTRLSIL.